This is a list of T cell receptor beta chains from one sample in a study of blood T cell repertoires in COVID-19. Clones were sequenced by immunoSEQ multiplex PCR, and TCRdb holds only the in-frame ones, with some missing. This sample carries 150,000 to 200,000 clones, roughly 86% of them seen once, and the ten largest clones take roughly 0.95%. Sequenced material: peripheral blood. The receptors here all came from a man between 18 and 35 years old with acute or convalescent COVID-19. Each CDR3 is given with its conserved first and last residue. A D gene is named only where the DNA matches it firmly. A row's size may be missing; if present it is once, few, many or a size class.

abundance,v_gene,d_gene,j_gene,CDR3aa,CDR3nt
NA,TRBV14,TRBD1,TRBJ1-5,CASSHWDSYSNQPQHF,TGTGCCAGCAGCCACTGGGACAGCTATAGCAATCAGCCCCAGCATTTT
NA,TRBV12-5,NA,TRBJ2-5,CASGLGTTTRAAETQYF,TGTGCTAGTGGTTTGGGGACTACAACAAGGGCGGCAGAGACCCAGTACTTC
NA,TRBV11-2,NA,TRBJ2-3,CASSYSGTQYF,TGTGCCAGCAGCTACTCAGGGACGCAGTATTTT
few,TRBV7-9,NA,TRBJ1-2,CASSAGGASNYGYTF,TGTGCCAGCAGCGCAGGCGGGGCAAGTAACTATGGCTACACCTTC
NA,TRBV6-5,NA,TRBJ1-2,CASSLTGYGYTF,TGTGCCAGCAGTTTGACAGGCTATGGCTACACCTTC
NA,TRBV29-1,TRBD2,TRBJ2-5,CSVVEAGGGTQYF,TGCAGCGTTGTTGAAGCGGGAGGGGGGACCCAGTACTTC
NA,TRBV7-6,TRBD1,TRBJ1-3,CASSLAQGQIGNTIYF,TGTGCCAGCAGCTTAGCCCAGGGACAGATTGGAAACACCATATATTTT
NA,TRBV2,TRBD1,TRBJ1-5,CASSEEQGSRQPQHF,TGTGCCAGCAGTGAAGAACAGGGGTCTCGGCAGCCCCAGCATTTT
NA,TRBV2,NA,TRBJ2-3,CASTDGGGGTDTQYF,TGTGCCAGCACCGACGGAGGGGGGGGGACAGATACGCAGTATTTT
NA,TRBV25-1,TRBD2,TRBJ2-7,CASSGGLADLYEQYF,TGTGCCAGCAGTGGGGGACTAGCGGACCTCTACGAGCAGTACTTC